This TCR beta chain came from a study of blood T cell repertoires in COVID-19. Study as a whole: Sites in the United States, Italy and Spain provided acute and convalescent COVID-19 samples. In each case, the material was cDNA or gDNA derived from T cells, B-cell-depleted T cells, or PBMCs.

The V gene end was trimmed by 4 bases and the J gene end by 4 bases; junction bases not matched to a gene: 4. CDR1 is SEHNR, CDR2 FQNEAQ, per germline (reference sequence). CDR3 length equals 15 residues. Clinical history reported by participants formed the basis on which cohorts were assigned. Authors' data handling: Estimated nucleated cell counts came from reference gene primer amplification. TCRdb keeps only in-frame clones here, not all; method: immunoSEQ multiplex PCR. That table supplies the V and J calls and clone size; D and trimming were determined from the DNA. The table has roughly 260,000 clones, approximately 86% seen once; the top ten hold around 2.6%.

The gene calls are TRBV7-9 and TRBJ1-6, with TRBD1 matching 7 bases. The specimen sequenced was PBMCs or T cells enriched from blood (not recorded which). This TCR came from a woman aged 30 to 39 with acute COVID-19. The CDR3 is CASSSYRGYNSPLHF. The CDR3 coding sequence is TGTGCCAGCAGCTCATACAGGGGTTATAATTCACCCCTCCACTTT.